The 9 T cell receptor beta chains presented below share a single source sample, sequenced in a study of blood T cell repertoires in COVID-19. Here immunoSEQ multiplex PCR was the method, and the copy in TCRdb shows in-frame clones only, minus some. Of approximately 190,000 clones in the sample, around 84% were seen once. Sequenced material: peripheral blood. These TCRs come from a human donor in a cohort sampled during active COVID-19.

CDR3 sequence reads: CASSLDTYQPQHF. CDR3 coding DNA: TGTGCCAGCAGTTTAGACACCTATCAGCCCCAGCATTTT. The rearrangement links TRBV28 to TRBJ1-5; D gene ambiguous. CDR3 length: 13 residues. Germline CDR1 MDHEN, CDR2 SYDVKM. Trimming cost V 2 bases and J 5 bases, with 7 bases left between them. Full variable domain (rest looked up from reference TRBV28 and TRBJ1-5): DVKVTQSSRYLVKRTGEKVFLECVQDMDHENMFWYRQDPGLGLRLIYFSYDVKMKEKGDIPEGYSVSREKKERFSLILESASTNQTSMYLCASSLDTYQPQHFGDGTRLSIL.

The rearrangement uses TRBV5-1 and TRBJ2-3, with 10 nucleotides matching TRBD1. Germline values: CDR1 SGHRS, CDR2 YFSETQ. The length of the CDR3 is 14 residues. Unmatched junction bases numbered 5, after V lost 4 bases and J lost 6 bases. The CDR3, as DNA: TGCGCCAGCAGCGAGACAGGGGGCTCCGATACGCAGTATTTT. Translating it yields CASSETGGSDTQYF.

The chain recombines TRBV2 with TRBJ2-3, with TRBD2 matching 11 bases. The CDR3 totals 14 residues. Germline V gene sequence: CDR1 SNHLY, CDR2 FYNNEI. Losses at the gene ends were 10 bases for V and 4 bases for J; bases not matched to a gene: 7. The CDR3 reads CATNPGLAADTQYF. CDR3 bases: TGTGCCACTAATCCGGGACTAGCGGCAGATACGCAGTATTTT.

This chain connects TRBV3-1 (or the pseudogene TRBV3-2) to TRBJ2-2; 7 positions agree with TRBD2. V lost 2 bases to trimming and J lost 1 base; unmatched junction nucleotides: 4. Germline V lookup: CDR1 LGHDT, CDR2 YNNKEL (reference sequence). This CDR3 is built from 16 residues. In DNA, the CDR3 is TGTGCCAGCAGCCAATATGGCGGGAGGAACACCGGGGAGCTGTTTTTT. Residues: CASSQYGGRNTGELFF.

The chain has TRBV11-2 and TRBJ2-2, with TRBD1 matching over 8 bases. After removal of 4 bases from V and 6 bases from J, the junction contained 10 bases not matched to a gene. Germline V gene lookup returns CDR1 SGHAT and CDR2 FQNNGV. This CDR3 is built from 16 residues. The CDR3 region has the DNA TGTGCCAGCAGCTCAGGGGGCCAGAGGTCAGCCGGGGAGCTGTTTTTT. It specifies CASSSGGQRSAGELFF.

The chain joins TRBV19 to TRBJ2-3; TRBD1 aligns across 10 bases. CDR1 and CDR2 (germline): LNHDA, SQIVND (reference sequence). With V trimmed by 4 bases and J by 4 bases, 5 bases remained unmatched. The CDR3 is made up of 15 amino acids. This chain's CDR3 is CASSNRDRGSDTQYF. CDR3 DNA sequence: TGTGCCAGTAGTAACCGGGACAGGGGTTCAGATACGCAGTATTTT.

The rearrangement uses TRBV19 and TRBJ2-1; no firm D call. CDR1 is LNHDA, CDR2 SQIVND, per germline (reference sequence). The V gene lost 1 base and the J gene lost 11 bases, with 9 bases spanning the gap. The CDR3 runs 12 residues. CDR3 bases: TGTGCCAGTAGTATAGTAACTGAAAAGCAGTTCTTC. It codes for CASSIVTEKQFF.

V is TRBV2 and J is TRBJ1-1; the D gene is possibly TRBD1 (6 bases). The length of the CDR3 is 14 residues. Germline CDR1 and CDR2: SNHLY and FYNNEI. V was clipped by 4 bases and J by 3 bases, with 12 bases between them. The CDR3 region is CASSVWTADTEAFF. The CDR3 DNA reads as TGTGCCAGCAGTGTCTGGACAGCTGACACTGAAGCTTTCTTT.

The chain joins TRBV14 to TRBJ2-7, with TRBD1 identical over 7 bases. The CDR3 runs 14 residues. Trimming took 1 base from V and 3 from J; bases not matched to a gene: 3. In germline, CDR1 is SGHDN, CDR2 FVKESK. CDR3 amino acids: CASSQANRGYEQYF. DNA for the CDR3: TGTGCCAGCAGCCAAGCCAACAGGGGCTACGAGCAGTACTTC.